One sample yielded the 30 T cell receptor beta chains listed below, sequenced in a study of T-cell memory formation after mild COVID-19. From the 5' RACE reads, TCRdb called clonotypes with MiXCR, one entry per CDR3 protein. The sample has around 340,000 distinct CDR3 sequences; under 25% are singletons. The sequenced sample consisted of PBMCs or a T cell subset sorted from them (not recorded which). The receptors come from an adult woman who had mild COVID-19 (a few samples of this study predate the infection). Cell type and time point are not known.

This clonotype occurred a few times. The chain carries TRBV18 and TRBJ1-1; D is unresolved. Trimming shortened V by 4 bases and J by 3 bases, and 9 bases separated the two germline ends. Germline V gives CDR1 KGHSH, CDR2 LQKENI. The CDR3 has 13 residues. The CDR3 sequence is CASSRGPYTEAFF. The CDR3 bases are TGTGCCAGCTCACGAGGGCCCTACACTGAAGCTTTCTTT.

The chain is built from TRBV3-1 and TRBJ1-1; 8 nucleotides agree with TRBD1. CDR1 LGHDT and CDR2 YNNKEL come from the germline V gene (reference sequence). The trim removed 0 bases at V and 0 bases at J, leaving 3 bases unmatched. The CDR3 consists of 16 residues. The CDR3 DNA is TGTGCCAGCAGCCAAGATCCAGGGGGCATGAACACTGAAGCTTTCTTT. Translating it yields CASSQDPGGMNTEAFF.

This clonotype was observed a handful of times. The chain employs TRBV6-5 and TRBJ1-6, with no clear D. Germline V gene sequence: CDR1 MNHEY, CDR2 SVGAGI. This CDR3 region has 14 residues. Trimming left V 6 bases short and J 8 bases short, with 14 bases between. CDR3 DNA sequence: TGTGCCAGCAGCCCTCCAGGTTACGATTCACCCCTCCACTTT. It is translated as CASSPPGYDSPLHF.

This clonotype turned up a few times. The chain joins TRBV5-1 to TRBJ1-2, with D tentatively TRBD1 (5 bases). From germline, CDR1 is SGHRS and CDR2 YFSETQ. V dropped 2 bases and J dropped 3 bases, with 8 bases sitting between them. The CDR3 is made up of 13 amino acids. CDR3 in amino acids: CASSFGQDYGYTF. Written as DNA, the CDR3 is TGCGCCAGCAGCTTCGGACAAGACTATGGCTACACCTTC.

This clonotype was seen only a few times. J is TRBJ1-1 and V is TRBV27, with a weak D call TRBD1 (5 bases). Germline V gives CDR1 MNHEY, CDR2 SMNVEV (reference sequence). Trimming pared 4 bases from V and 11 bases from J, leaving 23 bases between. The CDR3 sequence is 15 residues long. In nucleotides, the CDR3 is TGTGCCAGCAGTTCAACCCCCTGGGCGGGGGGTGGTGCTTTCTTT. This gives the protein CASSSTPWAGGGAFF.

CDR3 loop: CSNRVIITDTQYF. CDR3 DNA sequence: TGCAGTAATCGGGTGATTATCACAGATACGCAGTATTTT. This rearrangement joins TRBV20-1 to TRBJ2-3; unclear D gene. The V end was cut by 8 bases, the J end by 2 bases, with 14 bases between. Per germline, CDR1 DFQATT and CDR2 SNEGSKA (reference sequence). The CDR3 loop spans 13 amino acids.

The chain is built from TRBV4-1 and TRBJ2-2, with no clear D. The germline gives CDR1 MGHRA, CDR2 YSYEKL. V shed 1 base and J shed 3 bases, with 12 bases lying between them. This CDR3 has 16 residues. CDR3: CASSQVGYGYTGELFF. The CDR3 nucleotides read TGCGCCAGCAGCCAAGTCGGGTATGGGTACACCGGGGAGCTGTTTTTT.

In this sample, this clonotype turned up a few times. The chain couples TRBV6-2 or TRBV6-3 to TRBJ2-5; 11 nucleotides agree with TRBD2. V shed 7 bases, J shed 5 bases, and the junction held 6 bases outside the gene matches. CDR1 is MNHEY, CDR2 SVGEGT, per germline. The CDR3 contains 14 residues. CDR3: CASILAGGSETQYF. As DNA, the CDR3 is TGTGCCAGCATCTTAGCGGGAGGGAGTGAGACCCAGTACTTC.

This chain joins TRBV12-3 or TRBV12-4 and TRBJ2-3, with TRBD1 matching over 9 bases. There are 15 residues in the CDR3. V lost 5 bases, J lost 6 bases, and 9 bases stayed unmatched. CDR3 region: CASSTTGGGSDTQYF. The DNA for the CDR3 is TGTGCCAGCAGTACGACAGGGGGAGGGTCGGATACGCAGTATTTT.

The gene calls are TRBV5-4 and TRBJ1-2; D ambiguous. V was clipped by 3 bases and J by 4 bases, with 13 bases between them. Germline CDR1 SGHNT, CDR2 YYREEE (reference sequence). This CDR3 is built from 14 residues. This CDR3 reads CASSSRGAAYGYTF. Written as DNA, the CDR3 is TGTGCCAGCAGCTCCCGTGGCGCGGCCTATGGCTACACCTTC.

This clonotype showed up just a few times. The chain combines TRBV20-1 with TRBJ1-5; D is perhaps TRBD1 (5 bases). CDR1 and CDR2 from the germline V gene are DFQATT and SNEGSKA (reference sequence). This CDR3 has 14 residues. Trimming shortened V by 5 bases and J by 8 bases, and 19 bases separated the two germline ends. CDR3 nucleotides: TGCAGTGCTCTGGCGGGGGTAGCGACAGAGCCCCAGCATTTT. Protein: CSALAGVATEPQHF.

In this sample, this clonotype turned up a few times. This chain connects TRBV7-9 to TRBJ1-1; D gene ambiguous. CDR3 size: 13 residues. Germline V gene lookup returns CDR1 SEHNR and CDR2 FQNEAQ (reference sequence). Between the trimmed V and J ends, which lost 6 bases and 7 bases, there was a span of 15 bases. The CDR3 DNA reads TGTGCCAGCAGGCACACGGGTGGGAATGAAGCTTTCTTT. Translating gives CASRHTGGNEAFF.

A few counts support this clonotype. The V call is TRBV12-3 or TRBV12-4, the J call TRBJ2-1, with D tentatively TRBD1 (6 bases). The V end lost 6 bases, the J end lost 5 bases, and 14 bases lay between the germline ends. CDR3 length: 14 amino acids. CDR3 DNA sequence: TGTGCCAGCAGCCGCTCCGGACAGCACAATGAGCAGTTCTTC. This encodes CASSRSGQHNEQFF.

This clonotype was found a few times. This rearrangement joins TRBV6-5 to TRBJ1-2, with 10 bases aligning to TRBD1. This CDR3 has 16 amino acids. The junction had 15 bases not matched to a gene; V was cut back by 6 bases and J by 8 bases. Germline-derived CDR1 and CDR2 are MNHEY and SVGAGI. CDR3 region: CASRLVGQGKGAGYTF. CDR3 coding DNA: TGTGCCAGCAGGCTTGTGGGACAGGGGAAGGGAGCGGGCTACACCTTC.

The rearrangement uses TRBV9 and TRBJ2-7; D is ambiguous. The germline V and J ends were trimmed by 4 bases and 5 bases, with 16 bases remaining between them. CDR1 SGDLS and CDR2 YYNGEE come from the germline V gene. The CDR3 runs to 14 residues. CDR3 loop: CASSPFSHKDEQYF. The CDR3 DNA follows: TGTGCCAGCAGCCCCTTCTCGCACAAAGACGAGCAGTACTTC.

This clonotype was found a few times. The J gene is TRBJ2-1, the V gene TRBV18; 12 bases match TRBD2. In germline, CDR1 is KGHSH, CDR2 LQKENI. The trim removed 4 bases at V and 8 bases at J, leaving 9 bases unmatched. This CDR3 region has 16 residues. CDR3 in amino acids: CASSQTSGGPSDEQFF. DNA for the CDR3: TGTGCCAGCTCACAGACTAGCGGGGGACCCTCTGATGAGCAGTTCTTC.

The J gene is TRBJ2-3, the V gene TRBV12-3 or TRBV12-4; a possible D gene is TRBD1 (7 bases). Trimming shortened V by 2 bases and J by 2 bases, and 11 bases separated the two germline ends. The CDR3 has 15 amino acids. The CDR3 is CASSLQGGFTDTQYF. In DNA form, the CDR3 reads TGTGCCAGCAGTTTACAGGGGGGCTTCACAGATACGCAGTATTTT.

This clonotype was seen only a few times. J is TRBJ2-3 and V is TRBV6-6; 10 nucleotides agree with TRBD2. The CDR3 runs to 14 residues. With 8 bases clipped from V and 5 bases from J, the junction kept 7 bases outside the gene matches. Germline-derived CDR1 and CDR2 are MNHNY and SVGAGI (reference sequence). CDR3 sequence: CASQLAGVRDTQYF. The CDR3 DNA is TGTGCCAGCCAGCTAGCGGGAGTGAGAGATACGCAGTATTTT.

The chain uses TRBV20-1 and TRBJ2-1; D assignment may be TRBD1 or TRBD2 (6 bases each). The germline V gene encodes CDR1 DFQATT and CDR2 SNEGSKA (reference sequence). The CDR3 runs to 13 residues. V shed 3 bases and J shed 2 bases, with 8 bases lying between them. The CDR3 sequence: CSARRDTYNEQFF. CDR3 bases: TGCAGTGCTAGGCGGGACACCTACAATGAGCAGTTCTTC.

In its sample, this clonotype was seen a few times. The CDR3 loop is CASSPPYTNTEAFF. CDR3 DNA sequence: TGTGCCAGCTCACCACCGTACACCAACACTGAAGCTTTCTTT. The chain uses TRBV18 and TRBJ1-1; D call uncertain. CDR3 length: 14 residues. The germline V and J ends were trimmed by 0 bases and 2 bases, with 7 bases remaining between them. In germline, CDR1 is KGHSH, CDR2 LQKENI.

This clonotype was observed many times. The rearrangement links TRBV7-2 to TRBJ2-7; perhaps D is TRBD1 or TRBD2 (5 bases each). V lost 2 bases and J lost 4, with 18 bases in between. Germline CDR1 SGHTA, CDR2 FQGNSA. This CDR3 comprises 16 residues. The DNA for the CDR3 is TGTGCCAGCAGCTTACGCGCGGTTCAGGGAGCATACGAGCAGTACTTC. It codes for CASSLRAVQGAYEQYF.

The chain uses TRBV5-4 and TRBJ2-7; 7 positions agree with TRBD2. J gave up 1 base and V 4 bases, and 14 bases lay outside the gene matches. CDR1 is SGHNT, CDR2 YYREEE, per germline (reference sequence). The CDR3 covers 17 residues. CDR3 bases: TGTGCCAGCAGCGCCGCCCCTCGCGGGAGTCCATCCTACGAGCAGTACTTC. Translating gives CASSAAPRGSPSYEQYF.

There are a few counts of this clonotype. The V call is TRBV3-1, the J call TRBJ2-1; 15 positions match TRBD2. The CDR3 is 16 amino acids. Per the germline V gene, CDR1 is LGHDT and CDR2 is YNNKEL (reference sequence). The junction had 5 bases not matched to a gene; V was cut back by 3 bases and J by 8 bases. This CDR3 reads CASSQGTSGRFYEQFF. In DNA, the CDR3 is TGTGCCAGCAGCCAGGGGACTAGCGGGAGGTTCTATGAGCAGTTCTTC.

There are a few counts of this clonotype. V usage is TRBV5-1 and J usage is TRBJ2-7, with a weak D call TRBD2 (5 bases). The CDR3 length is 13 residues. CDR1 is SGHRS and CDR2 is YFSETQ in the germline V gene. V was trimmed by 4 bases and J by 7 bases, leaving 15 bases between them. The CDR3 spells CASSPSTPGEQYF. CDR3 DNA sequence: TGCGCCAGCAGCCCGAGCACGCCGGGAGAGCAGTACTTC.

This chain connects TRBV6-6 to TRBJ2-7, with D possibly being TRBD1 (7 bases). With 2 bases removed from V and 3 bases from J, the gap between germline ends came to 29 bases. The CDR3 sequence is 20 residues long. Per germline, CDR1 MNHNY and CDR2 SVGAGI (reference sequence). CDR3 DNA: TGTGCCAGCAGTTACATCCTTAGACAGGGACTCGCCCATGGCATCTACGAGCAGTACTTC. It translates to CASSYILRQGLAHGIYEQYF.

The table lists this clonotype with many counts. The chain uses TRBV3-1 and TRBJ2-7, with D unresolved. With 2 bases removed from V and 9 bases from J, the gap between germline ends came to 14 bases. The CDR3 runs 13 residues. Per germline, CDR1 LGHDT and CDR2 YNNKEL (reference sequence). This CDR3 is CASSQTRPGGQYF. The DNA for the CDR3 is TGTGCCAGCAGCCAAACCCGACCGGGCGGGCAGTACTTC.

This clonotype came up a few times. The chain uses TRBV4-3 and TRBJ1-2, with D uncertain. Germline V gene sequence: CDR1 LGHNA, CDR2 YSLEER. V was pared by 0 bases and J by 4 bases, with 6 bases between. The CDR3 is 13 residues long. DNA for the CDR3: TGCGCCAGCAGCCAAGATTCGACCTATGGCTACACCTTC. Amino acids: CASSQDSTYGYTF.

This clonotype was observed a few times. This rearrangement joins TRBV15 to TRBJ2-1, with 9 bases fitting TRBD1. The CDR3 has 16 residues. From germline, CDR1 is LNHNV and CDR2 YYDKDF (reference sequence). Trimming took 2 bases from V and 5 from J; bases not matched to a gene: 7. CDR3 coding DNA: TGTGCCACCAGCAGACAGGGGACAGGGTCGGACAATGAGCAGTTCTTC. This codes for CATSRQGTGSDNEQFF.

This clonotype was seen a handful of times. The chain links TRBV15 to TRBJ2-7, with TRBD1 identical over 8 bases. Per the germline V gene, CDR1 is LNHNV and CDR2 is YYDKDF (reference sequence). The CDR3 has 14 amino acids. V lost 3 bases to trimming and J lost 2 bases; unmatched junction nucleotides: 3. CDR3 in amino acids: CATSSDRGPYEQYF. The CDR3 DNA reads TGTGCCACCAGCAGTGACAGGGGTCCCTACGAGCAGTACTTC.

The chain couples TRBV3-1 to TRBJ2-7, with a tentative D call TRBD1 (6 bases). The CDR3 loop spans 14 amino acids. The V end lost 1 base, the J end lost 8 bases, and 15 bases lay between the germline ends. CDR1 is LGHDT and CDR2 is YNNKEL in the germline V gene (reference sequence). The CDR3 here is CASSQGQDIDKQYF. In DNA, the CDR3 is TGTGCCAGCAGCCAAGGACAGGACATCGACAAGCAGTACTTC.